The 21 T cell receptor beta chains given below trace back to one sample, sequenced in a study of blood T cells in healthy people across ages. A J-beta primer mix and a sample-barcoded 5' primer were used in a second PCR of roughly 6 to 12 cycles. One entry per CDR3 protein, called by TCRdb with MiXCR from the 5' RACE reads. Of 660,000 or so distinct CDR3 sequences listed, roughly 53% were seen once; the top ten hold 30% to 40%. Sequencing was carried out using blood. Source of these receptors: a man aged 55-75 years in good health.

The chain uses TRBV5-1 and TRBJ2-2, with D tentatively TRBD1 (5 bases). V was cut by 1 base and J by 6 bases, with 13 bases left in between. Per germline, CDR1 SGHRS and CDR2 YFSETQ. This CDR3 region has 15 residues. The DNA of the CDR3 is TGCGCCAGCAGCTTGTTGACAGCACACGCCGGGGAGCTGTTTTTT. It specifies CASSLLTAHAGELFF.

This chain connects TRBV18 to TRBJ1-1; D uncertain. The CDR3 totals 14 residues. Trimming removed 3 bases from V and 4 bases from J, with 12 bases in between. Germline CDR1 KGHSH, CDR2 LQKENI. This CDR3 is CASSPDMDRTEAFF. Written as DNA, the CDR3 is TGTGCCAGCTCACCCGACATGGACCGCACTGAAGCTTTCTTT.

This chain links TRBV5-1 with TRBJ1-1, with 7 bases that match TRBD1. There are 14 residues in the CDR3. The V gene end was trimmed by 5 bases and the J gene end by 6 bases; junction bases not matched to a gene: 10. CDR1 is SGHRS, CDR2 YFSETQ, per germline. CDR3 DNA sequence: TGCGCCAGCAGTCCCGGGACAGCGGGGGCTGAAGCTTTCTTT. Its protein is CASSPGTAGAEAFF.

The chain uses TRBV7-2 and TRBJ2-2; the D call may be TRBD1 or TRBD2 (5 bases each). Germline V gene data show CDR1 as SGHTA and CDR2 as FQGNSA. There are 15 residues in the CDR3. V lost 3 bases to trimming and J lost 3 bases, with 11 bases between them. The CDR3 region is CASSFGLGDTGELFF. As DNA, the CDR3 is TGTGCCAGCAGCTTTGGTCTGGGGGACACCGGGGAGCTGTTTTTT.

This clonotype was recorded a few times. The chain combines TRBV20-1 with TRBJ2-7, with a tentative D call TRBD2 (6 bases). This CDR3 contains 14 residues. V lost 0 bases and J 2 bases, leaving 11 bases between the germline ends. Germline V gene lookup returns CDR1 DFQATT and CDR2 SNEGSKA (reference sequence). Written as DNA, the CDR3 is TGCAGTGCTAGAGAGGATAGCGGCGCCTACGAGCAGTACTTC. Protein sequence: CSAREDSGAYEQYF.

The sample holds a few counts of this clonotype. The gene calls are TRBV20-1 and TRBJ2-5, with TRBD2 matching over 8 bases. The CDR3 totals 13 residues. Germline V lookup: CDR1 DFQATT, CDR2 SNEGSKA (reference sequence). With V trimmed by 6 bases and J by 11 bases, 14 bases remained unmatched. The CDR3 is CSATVAGNNEQYF. The CDR3 region has the DNA TGCAGTGCAACCGTAGCGGGGAACAATGAGCAGTACTTC.

This chain joins TRBV7-9 and TRBJ2-5; no definite D call. The CDR3 has 13 amino acids. The germline V gene encodes CDR1 SEHNR and CDR2 FQNEAQ (reference sequence). Trimming shortened V by 5 bases and J by 5 bases, and 12 bases separated the two germline ends. The CDR3 DNA reads TGTGCCAGCAGCCCCCTTGGGTGGGAGACCCAGTACTTC. This gives the protein CASSPLGWETQYF. Combining the CDR3 with reference TRBV7-9 and TRBJ2-5 gives the whole variable domain DTGVSQNPRHKITKRGQNVTFRCDPISEHNRLYWYRQTLGQGPEFLTYFQNEAQLEKSRLLSDRFSAERPKGSFSTLEIQRTEQGDSAMYLCASSPLGWETQYFGPGTRLLVL.

The V call is TRBV29-1, the J call TRBJ1-4, with D unclear. The CDR3 is 11 amino acids. Germline loops: CDR1 SQVTM, CDR2 ANQGSEA. V dropped 6 bases and J dropped 4 bases, with 6 bases sitting between them. This CDR3 reads CSVAHNEKLFF. CDR3 coding DNA: TGCAGCGTCGCCCATAATGAAAAACTGTTTTTT.

This clonotype came up a few times. The CDR3 spells CSASQRTSEGTQYF. DNA of the CDR3: TGCAGCGCCAGCCAAAGGACTAGCGAGGGGACCCAGTACTTC. This rearrangement joins TRBV29-1 to TRBJ2-5, with 9 bases aligning to TRBD2. Per germline, CDR1 SQVTM and CDR2 ANQGSEA. The CDR3 extends over 14 amino acids. Germline trimming cut 7 bases from V and 7 bases from J; bases unmatched to any gene: 13.

The rearrangement uses TRBV14 and TRBJ2-3, with TRBD2 identical over 8 bases. Germline CDR1 and CDR2: SGHDN and FVKESK. CDR3 length equals 15 residues. After removal of 4 bases from V and 1 base from J, the junction contained 4 bases not matched to a gene. CDR3 sequence (DNA): TGTGCCAGCAGCCTCCATAGCGGGGGCACAGATACGCAGTATTTT. Translating it yields CASSLHSGGTDTQYF.

In this sample, this clonotype turned up a few times. The V call is TRBV29-1, the J call TRBJ1-2; no clear D gene. V lost 4 bases and J 7 bases, leaving 13 bases between the germline ends. Germline CDR1 is SQVTM and CDR2 is ANQGSEA. This CDR3 region has 12 residues. CDR3 loop: CSVAPSRVGYTF. The DNA for the CDR3 is TGCAGCGTTGCCCCCTCAAGGGTTGGCTACACCTTC.

This clonotype has a handful of counts. The chain combines TRBV27 with TRBJ2-4; D remains ambiguous. Per the germline V gene, CDR1 is MNHEY and CDR2 is SMNVEV (reference sequence). CDR3 length: 14 residues. The V end lost 2 bases, the J end lost 13 bases, and 18 bases lay between the germline ends. The DNA for the CDR3 is TGTGCCAGCAGTTTAACCCCCGCAAAGTCAACCCAGTACTTC. Translating it yields CASSLTPAKSTQYF.

This rearrangement joins TRBV11-2 to TRBJ1-6; tentatively, D is TRBD1 (6 bases). Per the germline V gene, CDR1 is SGHAT and CDR2 is FQNNGV. V lost 1 base, J lost 14 bases, and 9 bases lay in between. This CDR3 has 12 residues. In nucleotides, the CDR3 is TGTGCCAGCAGCTTAGCAGGGGCCACCCTCCACTTT. Protein: CASSLAGATLHF.

V gene TRBV5-1 combines with J gene TRBJ2-1, with 9 positions matching TRBD2. The CDR3 sequence is 18 residues long. Germline V lookup: CDR1 SGHRS, CDR2 YFSETQ. Trimming at V came to 2 bases and at J to 1 base, leaving 10 bases not matched to a gene. The CDR3 loop is CASSFTAGGPGSYNEQFF. The CDR3 DNA reads as TGCGCCAGCAGCTTCACGGCGGGGGGGCCGGGGTCCTACAATGAGCAGTTCTTC.

Only a few counts were recorded for this clonotype. J is TRBJ2-5 and V is TRBV12-3 or TRBV12-4; tentatively, D is TRBD1 (6 bases). Trimming took 3 bases from V and 4 from J, leaving 12 bases between them. CDR3 length: 14 amino acids. CDR3 sequence (DNA): TGTGCCAGCAGTTTTCGAGCCAGGGGAGAGACCCAGTACTTC. Protein product: CASSFRARGETQYF.

J is TRBJ1-1 and V is TRBV10-1; weak D call: TRBD1 (5 bases). The CDR3 contains 14 residues. Germline V gives CDR1 WNHNN, CDR2 SYGVQD (reference sequence). V shed 2 bases and J shed 1 base, with 8 bases lying between them. As DNA, the CDR3 is TGCGCCAGCAGTGAGGCTAGGGGGAACACTGAAGCTTTCTTT. It codes for CASSEARGNTEAFF.

The V call is TRBV4-1, the J call TRBJ1-2; 12 bases map to TRBD1. V dropped 4 bases and J dropped 8; count of bases not matched to a gene: 11. CDR3 length: 16 amino acids. Germline lookup yields CDR1 MGHRA and CDR2 YSYEKL. The CDR3 nucleotides read TGCGCCAGCAGCCCCGGGACAGGGGGCGAAGTATGGGGCTACACCTTC. It yields the protein CASSPGTGGEVWGYTF.

The V and J genes are TRBV6-5 and TRBJ2-6; D not certain. CDR3 length: 13 residues. V shed 8 bases and J shed 1 base, with 6 bases lying between them. Looked up from germline, CDR1 is MNHEY and CDR2 is SVGAGI. CDR3 bases: TGTGCCAGCGGGTTTTCTGGGGCCAACGTCCTGACTTTC. This gives the protein CASGFSGANVLTF.

CDR3 DNA: TGCGCCAGCGCTAGAACCGGGACAGGGGGAGAAGAGACCCAGTACTTC. This encodes CASARTGTGGEETQYF. V and J are TRBV5-1 and TRBJ2-5; 11 positions agree with TRBD1. V lost 7 bases, J lost 3 bases, and 11 bases stayed unmatched. The germline gives CDR1 SGHRS, CDR2 YFSETQ. The CDR3 has 16 amino acids.

The chain joins TRBV2 to TRBJ2-3, with TRBD2 matching 7 bases. The CDR3 loop spans 17 amino acids. Germline V CDR1 and CDR2: SNHLY, FYNNEI. The V segment lost 7 bases and the J segment 0 bases; nucleotides outside the gene matches: 13. In DNA, the CDR3 is TGTGCCAGCATCGAATGGGGGGGACGCCTTAGCACAGATACGCAGTATTTT. It specifies CASIEWGGRLSTDTQYF.

This chain connects TRBV7-2 to TRBJ2-7; tentatively, D is TRBD1 or TRBD2 (5 bases each). V gave up 1 base and J gave up 6 bases, with 19 bases separating them. CDR1 is SGHTA and CDR2 is FQGNSA in the germline V gene. The CDR3 is 16 residues long. The CDR3 sequence is CASSLDPGASRCEQYF. CDR3 DNA sequence: TGTGCCAGCAGCTTAGACCCCGGGGCTAGCAGGTGCGAGCAGTACTTC.